The text below deals with one T cell receptor beta chain. The CDR3 runs to 13 residues. Trimming removed 3 bases at V and 7 bases at J, with 11 bases between. Germline CDR1 reads SGHNT; CDR2 reads YYREEE (reference sequence). Per the original methods: Scientists estimated how many nucleated cells there were by amplifying reference gene primers. Clones were read by immunoSEQ multiplex PCR, and TCRdb kept only the in-frame ones, dropping some. That table is the source of V, J and clone size, and D and trimming were worked out from the DNA. The sample includes 20,000 to 25,000 clones, about 80% seen only once; the top ten take more than 40%. The record originates from a study of blood T cell repertoires in COVID-19. Overall study context: From T cells, B-cell-depleted T cells, or PBMCs came the material, which was cDNA or gDNA.

This sequence joins TRBV5-4 and TRBJ1-5, with TRBD1 as a possible D gene (6 bases). The sequence derives from a man aged 65 to 85 with acute or convalescent COVID-19. The sample consisted of peripheral blood. CDR3 residues: CASSSRTEQPQHF. The CDR3, as DNA: TGTGCCAGCAGCTCACGGACAGAACAGCCCCAGCATTTT. The full variable domain, rest sourced from reference TRBV5-4 and TRBJ1-5, is ETGVTQSPTHLIKTRGQQVTLRCSSQSGHNTVSWYQQALGQGPQFIFQYYREEENGRGNFPPRFSGLQFPNYSSELNVNALELDDSALYLCASSSRTEQPQHFGDGTRLSIL.